The TCR beta chain described here comes from a study of CD8+ T cells in alopecia areata. General observations from the study: Clonality in the scalp and expanded CD8+ clones ranked among the top 100 were significantly decreased by tofacitinib.

The CDR3 length is 12 residues. Looked up from germline, CDR1 is SGHDT and CDR2 is YYEEEE. Comment on this clone: The antigen is not known. At one end, the junction sequence differs from germline, possibly due to a read error.

RNA, once extracted, was reverse transcribed into cDNA for use as the sequencing template. Libraries were prepared by immunoSEQ multiplex PCR; TCRdb keeps only in-frame clonotypes and omits some of them. This sample has some 190,000 clones; roughly three fifths occur once, and the top ten carry over 1%. Treatment denoted: oral pan-JAK inhibitor, 5-10 mg twice daily. The sequenced sample was CD4+ T cells sorted from blood, obtained between weeks 44 and 45, from a patient treated with tofacitinib. This chain links TRBV5-6 with TRBJ1-4; TRBD1 is a possible D gene (6 bases). The receptor comes from a human donor with alopecia areata. DNA of the CDR3: TGTGCCAGCAGCTTGGATGACAGGACTTCTACCTTT. This sequence encodes CASSLDDRTSTF.